This entry features one T cell receptor (beta chain) sequence. This sample stems from a study of blood T cell repertoires in COVID-19. Study-level background: Acute-phase and convalescent COVID-19 samples originated in the United States, Italy and Spain. PBMCs, B-cell-depleted T cells, or T cells were the source of the cDNA or gDNA that made up the material.

Seattle patient enrollment occurred during active infection, with longitudinal follow-up thereafter. The CDR3 covers 14 residues. The germline V gene has CDR1 KGHDR and CDR2 SFDVKD. The V and J ends lost 2 bases and 7 bases, in that order; junction bases with no gene match: 6. In the authors' workflow: Amplification from reference gene primers served as the basis for estimated nucleated cell counts. Profiled with immunoSEQ multiplex PCR; TCRdb holds only in-frame clones, not every one. That table furnishes V, J and clone size, whereas the DNA furnished D and trimming. The table shows some 350,000 clones, with 88% occurring only once.

Sequenced material: peripheral blood. The source is a woman aged 70-85 years with COVID-19, enrolled during active disease. The chain carries TRBV24-1 and TRBJ2-5; 7 bases map to TRBD2. The CDR3 region has the DNA TGTGCCACCAGTGATTCCCGGAGGGAGGGGACCCAGTACTTC. Translating gives CATSDSRREGTQYF.